Shown below are 20 T cell receptor beta chains from a single sample sequenced in a study of control samples from healthy donors and cancer patients. Only in-frame clones appear in the TCRdb table, and some are missing; sequencing was by immunoSEQ multiplex PCR. The repertoire holds under 200,000 clones, with roughly 89% as singletons. Specimen: blood. These receptors originate from a woman aged 25 to 39 in good health.

This clone was counted a single time. This sequence joins TRBV5-8 and TRBJ1-1; no firm D call. The CDR3 has 13 amino acids. CDR1 and CDR2 (germline): SGHTS, YDEGEE. V lost 2 bases and J 1 base, leaving 6 bases between the germline ends. CDR3 sequence (DNA): TGTGCCAGCAGCTTACGGGGGAACACTGAAGCTTTCTTT. Its translation is CASSLRGNTEAFF.

The chain employs TRBV2 and TRBJ2-7; D is undetermined. V was trimmed by 3 bases and J by 3 bases, leaving 3 bases between them. The CDR3 is 11 amino acids. CDR1 is SNHLY and CDR2 is FYNNEI in the germline V gene. In DNA form, the CDR3 reads TGTGCCAGCAGTGAGAACTACGAGCAGTACTTC. It specifies CASSENYEQYF.

The V call is TRBV28, the J call TRBJ2-1; D is undetermined. The CDR3 spans 12 residues. Germline loops: CDR1 MDHEN, CDR2 SYDVKM. With 2 bases removed from V and 4 bases from J, the gap between germline ends came to 3 bases. CDR3 sequence (DNA): TGTGCCAGCAGTTTAGCATACAATGAGCAGTTCTTC. It encodes CASSLAYNEQFF.

The chain recombines TRBV6-7 with TRBJ2-7, with TRBD1 matching over 7 bases. TRBV6-7 belongs to the ORF category, with a function that is uncertain. The CDR3 runs 14 residues. Unmatched junction bases numbered 9, after V lost 6 bases and J lost 4 bases. The CDR3, as DNA: TGTGCCAGCAGGTTCCGGGACAGCCCATACGAGCAGTACTTC. This translates into CASRFRDSPYEQYF.

The CDR3 coding sequence is TGCGCCAGCACCTATACAGGGGGGTACAATGAGCAGTTCTTC. It yields the protein CASTYTGGYNEQFF. J is TRBJ2-1 and V is TRBV5-1; 8 bases fit TRBD1. Looked up from germline, CDR1 is SGHRS and CDR2 is YFSETQ. The CDR3 sequence is 14 residues long. J gave up 4 bases and V 6 bases, and 6 bases lay outside the gene matches. The full variable domain, completed using reference TRBV5-1 and TRBJ2-1, is KAGVTQTPRYLIKTRGQQVTLSCSPISGHRSVSWYQQTPGQGLQFLFEYFSETQRNKGNFPGRFSGRQFSNSRSEMNVSTLELGDSALYLCASTYTGGYNEQFFGPGTRLTVL.

In its sample, this clone was seen a few times. The chain uses TRBV6-1 and TRBJ2-6; 7 bases line up with TRBD1. J gave up 1 base and V 4 bases, and 4 bases lay outside the gene matches. Germline V gene lookup returns CDR1 MNHNS and CDR2 SASEGT. CDR3 length: 16 residues. In nucleotides, the CDR3 is TGTGCCAGCAGTGGCTCGACAGGGTCTGGGGCCAACGTCCTGACTTTC. As protein: CASSGSTGSGANVLTF.

The chain is built from TRBV19 and TRBJ2-7; TRBD2 aligns across 10 bases. V was clipped by 5 bases and J by 8 bases; unmatched bases: 6. This CDR3 has 13 amino acids. Germline V lookup: CDR1 LNHDA, CDR2 SQIVND (reference sequence). The CDR3 is CASSVPSGSQQYF. In DNA form, the CDR3 reads TGTGCCAGTAGTGTCCCTAGCGGGAGTCAGCAGTACTTC.

The chain joins TRBV5-5 to TRBJ1-5, with D possibly matching TRBD1 (6 bases). V lost 5 bases to trimming and J lost 0 bases, with 9 bases between them. The CDR3 covers 14 residues. Germline V CDR1 and CDR2: SGHKS, YYEKEE (reference sequence). The CDR3 nucleotides read TGTGCCAGCAGACAGGGACATAGCAATCAGCCCCAGCATTTT. This sequence encodes CASRQGHSNQPQHF.

V and J are TRBV4-3 and TRBJ1-4; D not certain. This CDR3 has 15 residues. Germline CDR1 LGHNA, CDR2 YSLEER. V lost 4 bases to trimming and J lost 0 bases, with 9 bases between them. The CDR3 DNA is TGCGCCAGCAGCCCGTACACCTCAACTAATGAAAAACTGTTTTTT. Its translation is CASSPYTSTNEKLFF.

The chain combines TRBV19 with TRBJ1-4; D perhaps matches TRBD1 (5 bases). Germline CDR1 LNHDA, CDR2 SQIVND (reference sequence). The CDR3 has 13 residues. The V and J ends lost 3 bases and 7 bases respectively, with 9 bases between them. The CDR3 DNA reads as TGTGCCAGTAGTATGGACAATGGTGAAAAACTGTTTTTT. Its protein is CASSMDNGEKLFF.

This rearrangement joins TRBV19 to TRBJ1-5; 9 positions match TRBD1. The CDR3 sequence is 15 residues long. The germline V gene has CDR1 LNHDA and CDR2 SQIVND (reference sequence). After removal of 2 bases from V and 6 bases from J, the junction contained 5 bases not matched to a gene. In DNA form, the CDR3 reads TGTGCCAGTAGTATATGGGGACAGGGCTCTCAGCCCCAGCATTTT. It yields the protein CASSIWGQGSQPQHF.

The chain recombines TRBV7-9 with TRBJ1-1; possibly TRBD1 for D (5 bases). The germline gives CDR1 SEHNR, CDR2 FQNEAQ (reference sequence). Trimming stripped 5 bases from V and 1 base from J, with 8 bases between. The CDR3 spans 13 residues. CDR3 amino acids: CASSDQGNTEAFF. CDR3 nucleotide sequence: TGTGCCAGCAGCGATCAGGGGAACACTGAAGCTTTCTTT. Complete variable domain (other parts from reference TRBV7-9 and TRBJ1-1): DTGVSQNPRHKITKRGQNVTFRCDPISEHNRLYWYRQTLGQGPEFLTYFQNEAQLEKSRLLSDRFSAERPKGSFSTLEIQRTEQGDSAMYLCASSDQGNTEAFFGQGTRLTVV.

The chain couples TRBV6-1 to TRBJ1-5; D remains unclear. Germline CDR1 MNHNS, CDR2 SASEGT. The length of the CDR3 is 16 residues. The germline V and J ends were trimmed by 1 base and 0 bases, with 10 bases remaining between them. The CDR3 region is CASSEGVIYSNQPQHF. CDR3 coding DNA: TGTGCCAGCAGTGAAGGGGTTATATATAGCAATCAGCCCCAGCATTTT.

The J gene is TRBJ2-1, the V gene TRBV6-1; TRBD2 agrees at 9 bases. Germline V CDR1 and CDR2: MNHNS, SASEGT. This CDR3 comprises 15 residues. Germline trimming cut 3 bases from V and 7 bases from J; bases unmatched to any gene: 7. CDR3 nucleotide sequence: TGTGCCAGCAGTGAGGTAGCGGGGGAAAGGAATGAGCAGTTCTTC. Amino acid sequence: CASSEVAGERNEQFF.

For the CDR3, the DNA is TGTGCCAGCAGTTCCGCCGGGACAGGGGACACTGAAGCTTTCTTT. Translated: CASSSAGTGDTEAFF. The V call is TRBV28, the J call TRBJ1-1; 10 bases line up with TRBD1. V shed 4 bases and J 3 bases; nucleotides not matched to a gene: 5. Germline CDR1 MDHEN, CDR2 SYDVKM. The CDR3 has 15 amino acids.

In this sample, this clone turned up once. The CDR3 here is CASSGGGSYNEQFF. The CDR3 nucleotides read TGTGCCAGCTCAGGAGGGGGATCCTACAATGAGCAGTTCTTC. V gene TRBV6-5 combines with J gene TRBJ2-1, with D possibly called TRBD1 or TRBD2 (6 bases each). Trimming shortened V by 8 bases and J by 1 base, and 12 bases separated the two germline ends. Germline assignment: CDR1 MNHEY and CDR2 SVGAGI. The CDR3 is 14 amino acids.

This chain connects TRBV19 to TRBJ1-4; no reliable D call. The CDR3 loop spans 15 amino acids. Germline loops: CDR1 LNHDA, CDR2 SQIVND (reference sequence). Trimming took off 7 bases at V and 4 bases at J, with 16 bases between the two ends. The DNA of the CDR3 is TGTGCCAGTACCCCACGGGGAACGAGTAATGAAAAACTGTTTTTT. It yields the protein CASTPRGTSNEKLFF. Combining the CDR3 with reference TRBV19 and TRBJ1-4 gives the whole variable domain DGGITQSPKYLFRKEGQNVTLSCEQNLNHDAMYWYRQDPGQGLRLIYYSQIVNDFQKGDIAEGYSVSREKKESFPLTVTSAQKNPTAFYLCASTPRGTSNEKLFFGSGTQLSVL.

This chain links TRBV6-1 with TRBJ1-6; D perhaps matches TRBD1 (5 bases). CDR1 is MNHNS, CDR2 SASEGT, per germline. There are 17 residues in the CDR3. V was pared by 2 bases and J by 0 bases, with 11 bases between. The CDR3 reads CASSESGTSSYNSPLHF. The CDR3 bases are TGTGCCAGCAGTGAATCCGGGACGAGCTCCTATAATTCACCCCTCCACTTT.

The rearrangement joins TRBV11-1 to TRBJ2-1, with D uncertain. Germline V gene lookup returns CDR1 SGHAT and CDR2 FQDESV (reference sequence). The germline V and J ends were trimmed by 1 base and 3 bases, with 1 base remaining between them. The CDR3 runs 12 residues. The CDR3: CASSLVYNEQFF. The CDR3 bases are TGTGCCAGCAGCTTAGTCTACAATGAGCAGTTCTTC.

This clone has more than one count but fewer than ten. The chain links TRBV6-6 to TRBJ2-7, with D possibly matching TRBD1 (6 bases). This CDR3 comprises 13 residues. Germline loops: CDR1 MNHNY, CDR2 SVGAGI (reference sequence). The V and J ends lost 4 bases and 2 bases respectively, with 9 bases between them. The CDR3: CASSSRDTYEQYF. CDR3 coding DNA: TGTGCCAGCAGTTCCCGGGACACCTACGAGCAGTACTTC.